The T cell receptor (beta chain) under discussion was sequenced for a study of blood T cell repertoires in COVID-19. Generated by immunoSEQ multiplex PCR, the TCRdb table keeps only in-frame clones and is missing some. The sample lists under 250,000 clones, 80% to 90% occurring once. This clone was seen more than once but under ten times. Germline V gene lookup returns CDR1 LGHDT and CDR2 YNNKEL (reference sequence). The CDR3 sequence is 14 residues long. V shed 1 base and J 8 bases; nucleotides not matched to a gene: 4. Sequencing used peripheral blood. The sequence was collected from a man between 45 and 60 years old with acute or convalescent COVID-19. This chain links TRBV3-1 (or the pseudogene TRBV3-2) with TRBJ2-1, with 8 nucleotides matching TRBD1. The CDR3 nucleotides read TGTGCCAGCAGCCAAGGGGGACAGGTTGATGAGCAGTTCTTC. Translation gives CASSQGGQVDEQFF.